The clone carrying this TCR beta chain was picked up a small number of times. In the authors' workflow: Amplification of reference gene primers provided the estimated nucleated cell counts. Measured with immunoSEQ multiplex PCR; TCRdb has only the in-frame clones, and not every one. V, J and clone size are those of that table, while D and trimming were read from the DNA. The sample has 110,000 to 150,000 clones; around 82% are singletons. The source of the sample is a study of blood T cell repertoires in COVID-19. Study background: The origin of the acute and convalescent COVID-19 samples was the United States, Italy and Spain. Sources were T cells, B-cell-depleted T cells, or PBMCs; the material itself was cDNA or gDNA.

The CDR3 consists of 15 residues. V lost 2 bases, J lost 0 bases, and 8 bases lay in between. Germline loops: CDR1 MNHEY, CDR2 SVGEGT. This receptor was taken from a human donor in a cohort sampled during active COVID-19. The genes are TRBV6-2 or TRBV6-3 and TRBJ2-1; D not resolved. The sample taken for sequencing was peripheral blood. The CDR3 here is CASSYQESSYNEQFF. The CDR3 DNA reads TGTGCCAGCAGTTACCAGGAAAGCTCCTACAATGAGCAGTTCTTC.